One sample yielded the 2 T cell receptor beta chains listed below, sequenced in a study of cytotoxic CD8 clonotypes in ibrutinib-treated CLL. Sequencing used immunoSEQ multiplex PCR; TCRdb keeps in-frame clones, though not all of them. Seen here are approximately 60,000 clones, approximately 60% observed once, and the top ten hold just over 20%. The sample here was PBMCs, taken after 24 months of ibrutinib treatment. These receptors originate from a human donor with chronic lymphocytic leukemia.

The gene calls are TRBV20-1 and TRBJ1-1; no firm D call. The germline gives CDR1 DFQATT, CDR2 SNEGSKA (reference sequence). The CDR3 consists of 10 residues. V was shortened by 3 bases and J by 8 bases, with 7 bases between the two germline ends. The CDR3 protein is CSASLVEAFF. In nucleotides, the CDR3 is TGCAGTGCTAGTCTTGTAGAAGCTTTCTTT.

The rearrangement uses TRBV7-8 and TRBJ2-5; 8 bases are shared with TRBD1. The CDR3 loop spans 16 amino acids. J was trimmed by 5 bases and V by 2 bases; bases with no gene match: 10. Germline-derived CDR1 and CDR2 are SGHVS and FQNEAQ. This CDR3 is CASSLKSGQGGETQYF. In nucleotides, the CDR3 is TGTGCCAGCAGCTTAAAGTCAGGACAGGGAGGCGAGACCCAGTACTTC.